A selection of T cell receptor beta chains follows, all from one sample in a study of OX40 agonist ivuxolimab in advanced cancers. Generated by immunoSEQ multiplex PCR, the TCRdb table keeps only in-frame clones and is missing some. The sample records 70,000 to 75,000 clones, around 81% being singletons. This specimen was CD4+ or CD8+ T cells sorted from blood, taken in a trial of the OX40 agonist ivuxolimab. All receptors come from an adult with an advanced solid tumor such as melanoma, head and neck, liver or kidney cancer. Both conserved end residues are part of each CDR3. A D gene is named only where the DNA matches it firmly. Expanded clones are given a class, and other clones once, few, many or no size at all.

CDR3: CASSLLAGDQPQHF
DNA: TGTGCCAGCAGTTTGTTGGCGGGAGATCAGCCCCAGCATTTT
size: .
J: TRBJ1-5
V: TRBV9
D: .

CDR3: CASSSNRAFNSPLHF
DNA: TGCGCCAGCAGCTCGAACCGGGCCTTCAATTCACCCCTCCACTTT
size: .
J: TRBJ1-6
V: TRBV5-1
D: .

CDR3: CASKLGGGRAYEQYF
DNA: TGTGCCAGCAAATTGGGGGGCGGGAGGGCCTACGAGCAGTACTTC
size: .
J: TRBJ2-7
V: TRBV27
D: TRBD2

CDR3: CASSSREGYNEQFF
DNA: TGTGCCAGTAGTTCGCGGGAGGGCTACAATGAGCAGTTCTTC
size: .
J: TRBJ2-1
V: TRBV19
D: TRBD2

CDR3: CASSLGNYGYTF
DNA: TGTGCCAGCAGCTTGGGGAACTATGGCTACACCTTC
size: .
J: TRBJ1-2
V: TRBV7-9
D: .

CDR3: CASSLVAGGQDTQYF
DNA: TGCGCCAGCAGCTTGGTGGCGGGAGGGCAAGATACGCAGTATTTT
size: .
J: TRBJ2-3
V: TRBV5-1
D: TRBD2

CDR3: CASSLNQPQHF
DNA: TGTGCCAGCAGTTTGAATCAGCCCCAGCATTTT
size: .
J: TRBJ1-5
V: TRBV28
D: .

CDR3: CASSPRRAVNQETQYF
DNA: TGTGCCAGCAGTCCTCGAAGGGCAGTAAACCAAGAGACCCAGTACTTC
size: .
J: TRBJ2-5
V: TRBV28
D: .

CDR3: CSFMDQYNEQFF
DNA: TGCAGCTTTATGGACCAATACAATGAGCAGTTCTTC
size: .
J: TRBJ2-1
V: TRBV29-1
D: .

CDR3: CASSYVNTEAFF
DNA: TGTGCCAGCAGTTACGTGAACACTGAAGCTTTCTTT
size: .
J: TRBJ1-1
V: TRBV6-6
D: .

CDR3: CASSPRWGQGVDYTF
DNA: TGTGCCAGCAGTCCTAGGTGGGGACAGGGTGTTGACTACACCTTC
size: .
J: TRBJ1-2
V: TRBV27
D: TRBD1

CDR3: CASSYSPNQPQHF
DNA: TGTGCCAGCAGTTACTCGCCGAATCAGCCCCAGCATTTT
size: .
J: TRBJ1-5
V: TRBV6-6
D: .

CDR3: CASSLGLAGAGETQYF
DNA: TGTGCCAGCAGTTTGGGTTTAGCGGGGGCGGGGGAGACCCAGTACTTC
size: .
J: TRBJ2-5
V: TRBV2
D: TRBD2

CDR3: CASSLVSAKNIQYF
DNA: TGTGCCAGCAGCTTGGTGTCAGCCAAAAACATTCAGTACTTC
size: .
J: TRBJ2-4
V: TRBV5-6
D: .

CDR3: CASSTPTDYEQYF
DNA: TGTGCCAGCAGCACACCCACGGACTACGAGCAGTACTTC
size: .
J: TRBJ2-7
V: TRBV5-4
D: .

CDR3: CASGNLDTQYF
DNA: TGTGCCAGCGGCAACTTAGATACGCAGTATTTT
size: once
J: TRBJ2-3
V: TRBV2
D: .

CDR3: CASSEGWGLELFF
DNA: TGTGCCAGCAGTGAAGGCTGGGGGCTTGAACTGTTTTTT
size: .
J: TRBJ1-4
V: TRBV6-1
D: .

CDR3: CASSPSGGLTYGYTF
DNA: TGTGCCAGCAGTCCATCAGGGGGACTTACCTATGGCTACACCTTC
size: .
J: TRBJ1-2
V: TRBV6-5
D: TRBD1

CDR3: CASSLGLGVGQETQYF
DNA: TGCGCCAGCAGCTTGGGACTAGGGGTGGGGCAAGAGACCCAGTACTTC
size: .
J: TRBJ2-5
V: TRBV5-1
D: .

CDR3: CASSYDEQFF
DNA: TGTGCCAGCAGTTACGATGAGCAGTTCTTC
size: .
J: TRBJ2-1
V: TRBV6-5
D: .

CDR3: CASSRASNEKLFF
DNA: TGTGCCAGTAGTCGGGCCTCTAATGAAAAACTGTTTTTT
size: .
J: TRBJ1-4
V: TRBV19
D: .

CDR3: CASNSRWRVGSNQPQHF
DNA: TGTGCCAGTAATAGTCGTTGGAGGGTGGGTAGCAATCAGCCCCAGCATTTT
size: .
J: TRBJ1-5
V: TRBV19
D: .

CDR3: CSVEARPENEQFF
DNA: TGCAGCGTTGAAGCTCGGCCCGAAAATGAGCAGTTCTTC
size: few
J: TRBJ2-1
V: TRBV29-1
D: .

CDR3: CASSPQGPQETQYF
DNA: TGTGCCAGTAGTCCCCAGGGGCCTCAAGAGACCCAGTACTTC
size: .
J: TRBJ2-5
V: TRBV19
D: .

CDR3: CASSQTGTRDTGELFF
DNA: TGTGCCAGCAGCCAAACCGGGACTAGAGACACCGGGGAGCTGTTTTTT
size: once
J: TRBJ2-2
V: TRBV7-3
D: TRBD2

CDR3: CATMPGQGIGNQPQHF
DNA: TGTGCCACCATGCCGGGACAGGGGATCGGGAATCAGCCCCAGCATTTT
size: once
J: TRBJ1-5
V: TRBV10-3
D: TRBD1

CDR3: CASSIWLESYEQYF
DNA: TGTGCCAGTAGTATCTGGCTGGAATCCTACGAGCAGTACTTC
size: .
J: TRBJ2-7
V: TRBV19
D: .

CDR3: CASSWGQGSDEQYF
DNA: TGTGCCAGCAGTTGGGGACAGGGAAGTGACGAGCAGTACTTC
size: .
J: TRBJ2-7
V: TRBV6-6
D: TRBD1

CDR3: CASSGGLEFRKETQYF
DNA: TGTGCCAGCAGCGGCGGATTAGAATTTCGGAAAGAGACCCAGTACTTC
size: .
J: TRBJ2-5
V: TRBV7-8
D: .

CDR3: CASSGNTNTGELFF
DNA: TGTGCCAGTAGCGGGAATACGAACACCGGGGAGCTGTTTTTT
size: .
J: TRBJ2-2
V: TRBV30
D: TRBD2

CDR3: CASSELGGRGSSTDTQYF
DNA: TGCGCCAGCAGTGAGTTAGGAGGGCGGGGGAGTAGCACAGATACGCAGTATTTT
size: .
J: TRBJ2-3
V: TRBV10-1
D: TRBD2

CDR3: CASSFRQGGNQPQHF
DNA: TGTGCCAGTAGTTTCAGGCAGGGCGGCAATCAGCCCCAGCATTTT
size: .
J: TRBJ1-5
V: TRBV19
D: .

CDR3: CASTKPGTGGNGYTF
DNA: TGTGCCAGCACCAAGCCCGGGACAGGGGGGAATGGCTACACCTTC
size: .
J: TRBJ1-2
V: TRBV28
D: TRBD1

CDR3: CASSQGGGAYSGANVLTF
DNA: TGCGCCAGCAGCCAAGGGGGGGGAGCCTACTCTGGGGCCAACGTCCTGACTTTC
size: .
J: TRBJ2-6
V: TRBV4-1
D: TRBD2

CDR3: CASFRDRNQPQHF
DNA: TGTGCCAGCTTCCGGGACAGGAATCAGCCCCAGCATTTT
size: once
J: TRBJ1-5
V: TRBV28
D: TRBD1

CDR3: CASSLTAPGNIQYF
DNA: TGTGCCAGCAGCTTAACAGCGCCCGGAAACATTCAGTACTTC
size: .
J: TRBJ2-4
V: TRBV7-9
D: .

CDR3: CASSPDRGRGGEIQYF
DNA: TGCGCCAGCAGCCCGGACAGGGGGCGAGGGGGGGAAATTCAGTACTTC
size: .
J: TRBJ2-4
V: TRBV4-3
D: TRBD1

CDR3: CASSLGPGTGELFF
DNA: TGTGCCAGCAGCTTAGGACCCGGGACCGGGGAGCTGTTTTTT
size: .
J: TRBJ2-2
V: TRBV11-3
D: .

CDR3: CASKGRNTEAFF
DNA: TGCGCCAGCAAGGGCCGGAACACTGAAGCTTTCTTT
size: .
J: TRBJ1-1
V: TRBV10-2
D: .

CDR3: CASSEEIGYEQYF
DNA: TGTGCCAGCAGCGAAGAAATCGGCTACGAGCAGTACTTC
size: .
J: TRBJ2-7
V: TRBV7-3
D: .

CDR3: CASRETGFYGYTF
DNA: TGTGCCAGCAGAGAAACAGGGTTCTATGGCTACACCTTC
size: .
J: TRBJ1-2
V: TRBV2
D: .

CDR3: CASSLGDRGETQYF
DNA: TGTGCCAGCAGCTTGGGGGACAGGGGCGAGACCCAGTACTTC
size: .
J: TRBJ2-5
V: TRBV5-4
D: TRBD1

CDR3: CASSSGAGTYNEQFF
DNA: TGTGCCAGCAGCTCCGGGGCCGGGACCTACAATGAGCAGTTCTTC
size: .
J: TRBJ2-1
V: TRBV7-2
D: .

CDR3: CASSSGTALWSETQYF
DNA: TGTGCCAGCAGCTCTGGGACAGCCCTTTGGTCCGAGACCCAGTACTTC
size: .
J: TRBJ2-5
V: TRBV5-6
D: TRBD1

CDR3: CASSSVRNTIYF
DNA: TGTGCCAGTTCAAGTGTGAGGAACACCATATATTTT
size: few
J: TRBJ1-3
V: TRBV19
D: .

CDR3: CASSSAQGKNEAFF
DNA: TGCGCCAGCAGCTCGGCACAGGGGAAGAATGAAGCTTTCTTT
size: few
J: TRBJ1-1
V: TRBV5-1
D: TRBD1

CDR3: CASSLWASGTLAYEQYF
DNA: TGCGCCAGCAGCTTGTGGGCTAGCGGGACTCTCGCCTACGAGCAGTACTTC
size: .
J: TRBJ2-7
V: TRBV5-1
D: TRBD2

CDR3: CASLTTDRLNTEAFF
DNA: TGTGCCAGCCTTACCACGGACAGATTGAACACTGAAGCTTTCTTT
size: .
J: TRBJ1-1
V: TRBV5-6
D: .

CDR3: CASSLEPRPQFF
DNA: TGTGCCAGCAGTTTGGAACCACGGCCGCAGTTCTTC
size: .
J: TRBJ2-1
V: TRBV28
D: .